This T cell receptor (beta chain) was obtained from a study of T cells in Graves' hyperthyroidism and ophthalmopathy (dated by TCRdb to the late 2010s). Concerning the study at large: Peripheral blood was collected at initial diagnosis, before any treatment. The roughly 94 discovery patients were randomly split 7:3 into training and test sets. The paper reports TCR Vbeta CDR3 sequencing of roughly 140 peripheral blood samples: approximately 41 ophthalmopathy, approximately 74 hyperthyroidism and some 17 progressor patients. Prospective prediction of ophthalmopathy was tested in an independent validation cohort of 18 hyperthyroidism patients and around 16 patients who later progressed to ophthalmopathy. Once sampling was done, hyperthyroidism patients were given methimazole at a starting dose of 30 mg daily, whereas ophthalmopathy patients were given high-dose intravenous methylprednisolone. To identify TCR V-J signatures that set the groups apart, the researchers used a discovery cohort of roughly 100 patients, made up of fewer than 50 with Graves' ophthalmopathy and some 58 with stable Graves' hyperthyroidism. Thyroid tissue and blood T-cell repertoires from six Graves' hyperthyroidism patients were also compared in the study. Overall study outcomes, separate from this receptor: A model built on a 13 V-J signature distinguished ophthalmopathy from stable hyperthyroidism, reaching 87.88% sensitivity and 81% to 83% specificity in cross-validation and 80%/75% in testing. During validation, the model predicted progression to ophthalmopathy a median of approximately 7 months ahead of onset, with almost 71% sensitivity and 72.22% specificity. Most expanded thyroid clonotypes (frequency above 0.001) were also found in blood, which suggests that blood repertoires may mirror thyroid immune responses. No statistical method was used to set the sample size in advance, and investigators knew the group allocation.

CDR1 and CDR2 are read off the germline V gene as MNHNS and SASEGT. The CDR3 measures 18 amino acids from cysteine to phenylalanine. Just CDR3 DNA is preserved here, 54 bases in frame from base 1. The junction shows trimming of 5 bases on V and 3 bases on J, plus 25 bases between the germline ends. The TCR beta CDR3 regions were amplified from the RNA transcripts. The TCR CDR3 was subjected to a first round of RT-PCR using the HTBI primer set and the Qiagen OneStep RT-PCR kit. Libraries were constructed in a second round of multiplex PCR, after which size selection and purification were carried out. Sequencing of the libraries was done on an Illumina HiSeq2000 using paired-end 100 bp reads. As for the original processing: Raw data were processed with SOAPnuke, discarding reads with adapters, uncalled bases, mean Phred below 15, or no exact constant-primer or identifier match. High-quality paired reads were merged using COPE v1.2.5, and each unique nucleotide sequence was defined as a clonotype. MiTCR v1.1 was used to align the clonotypes against IMGT TRBV, TRBD and TRBJ reference segments. The analysis included only V-J combinations with a frequency above 0.0001, which together covered more than 99% of the repertoires. The TCS score was defined as the ratio of F50 (clonal expansion) to E x V (chaos), calculated using BLOSUM62-based TCRdist between CDR3 peptides within each V-J. Welch's t-statistics and random forest reduced fewer than 550 V-J features to around 14, which were used in a naive Bayes classifier (R e1071). The public reads were reprocessed in TCRdb via fastp at Q25 and MiXCR, keeping in-frame beta chains. Rows are combined by CDR3 protein, so each entry shows the most common genes and DNA. It is TCRdb's table, rather than the study itself, that gives the V and J calls and clone size. The sample includes under 350,000 distinct CDR3 sequences, with over 15% observed a single time. The ten most abundant clones make up 55% to 60% of the sample.

In the ophthalmopathy patients, disease was moderately to severely active, with a Clinical Activity Score of 3 or more, a NOSPECS grade of 4 or more, and a duration of less than 3 months. The study excluded patients with uncontrolled infections, other autoimmune diseases, pregnancy or lactation. Diagnoses were established on the basis of clinical symptoms, serum thyroxine and TRAb, thyroid ultrasound, and orbital computed tomography. PBMCs were isolated from 7.5 to 10 ml of fresh peripheral blood by Ficoll-Paque density gradient centrifugation. Total RNA was extracted with Trizol reagent, and quality was checked on an Agilent 2100 Bioanalyzer. This clonotype was detected ten times or more. The target of this receptor is not known. Qualities for individual bases were not recorded, and no much larger clone is one base off.

Sample: blood. The sequence was obtained from a woman aged 60 to 75 with Graves' ophthalmopathy. In this chain, TRBV6-1 is recombined with TRBJ1-2; a tentative D match to TRBD1 spans 5 bases. CDR3 protein: CASSLGFGASPLHYGYTF. The nucleotide sequence reads as follows: TGTGCCAGCAGTTTAGGGTTTGGGGCCTCCCCTCTGCACTATGGCTACACCTTC.